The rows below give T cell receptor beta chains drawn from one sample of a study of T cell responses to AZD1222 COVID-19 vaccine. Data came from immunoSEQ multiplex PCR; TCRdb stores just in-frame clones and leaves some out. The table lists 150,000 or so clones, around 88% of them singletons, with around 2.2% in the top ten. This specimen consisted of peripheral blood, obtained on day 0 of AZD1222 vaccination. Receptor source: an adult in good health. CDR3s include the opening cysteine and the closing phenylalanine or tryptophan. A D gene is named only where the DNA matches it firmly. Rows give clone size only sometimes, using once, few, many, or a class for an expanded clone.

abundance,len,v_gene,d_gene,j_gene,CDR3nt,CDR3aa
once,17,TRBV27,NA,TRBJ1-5,TGTGCCAGCAGTCCTTATGGTCGACACCTTAGCAATCAGCCCCAGCATTTT,CASSPYGRHLSNQPQHF
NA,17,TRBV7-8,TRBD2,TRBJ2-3,TGTGCCAGCAGCCCCTTGACTAGCGGGACTTACACAGATACGCAGTATTTT,CASSPLTSGTYTDTQYF
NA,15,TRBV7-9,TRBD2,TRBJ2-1,TGTGCCAGCAGCTTAGTAGCGGGAGCAAGCAATGAGCAGTTCTTC,CASSLVAGASNEQFF
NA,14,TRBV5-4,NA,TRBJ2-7,TGTGCCAGCAGCTTGGAACAAGCCAGTGGCGAGCAGTACTTC,CASSLEQASGEQYF
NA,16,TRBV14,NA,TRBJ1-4,TGTGCCAGCAGCCGATGGGGGATAGGGATCAATGAAAAACTGTTTTTT,CASSRWGIGINEKLFF
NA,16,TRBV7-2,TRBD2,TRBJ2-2,TGTGCCAGCAGCACCCCCGGGACTAGCGGCTCCGGGGAGCTGTTTTTT,CASSTPGTSGSGELFF
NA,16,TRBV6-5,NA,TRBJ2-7,TGTGCCAGCAGTTACTCCGGTGGCGATAGCTCCTACGAGCAGTACTTC,CASSYSGGDSSYEQYF
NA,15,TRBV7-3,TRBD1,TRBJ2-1,TGTGCCAGCAGCTTACCCGGACAGGGCAACAATGAGCAGTTCTTC,CASSLPGQGNNEQFF
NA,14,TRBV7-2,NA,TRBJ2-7,TGTGCCAGCAGCTTATTCCGGGGGTCCTACGAGCAGTACTTC,CASSLFRGSYEQYF
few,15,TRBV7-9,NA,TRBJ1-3,TGTGCCAGCAGCCCTACAGGGTACTCTGGAAACACCATATATTTT,CASSPTGYSGNTIYF
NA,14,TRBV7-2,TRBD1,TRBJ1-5,TGTGCCAGCAGCGTCCGGGACAGAGGTCAGCCCCAGCATTTT,CASSVRDRGQPQHF
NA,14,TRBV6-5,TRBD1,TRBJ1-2,TGTGCCACCAGGGGTTCAGGACAGGGGTATGGCTACACCTTC,CATRGSGQGYGYTF
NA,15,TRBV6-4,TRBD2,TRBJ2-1,TGTGCCAGCAGACTGACAGCGGGGTACTACAATGAGCAGTTCTTC,CASRLTAGYYNEQFF
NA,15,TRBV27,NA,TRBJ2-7,TGTGCCAGCAGTTTAAGGGGGTCAGTCCCCTACGAGCAGTACTTC,CASSLRGSVPYEQYF
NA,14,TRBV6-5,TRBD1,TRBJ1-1,TGTGCCAGCAACGAACAGGGGACTTACACTGAAGCTTTCTTT,CASNEQGTYTEAFF
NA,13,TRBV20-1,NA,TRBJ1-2,TGCAGTGCTAGTTTCACCATCAAGGATGGCTACACCTTC,CSASFTIKDGYTF
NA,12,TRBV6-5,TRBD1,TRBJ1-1,TGTGCCAGCAGTCCCCTGCAGGGGGGAGCTTTCTTT,CASSPLQGGAFF
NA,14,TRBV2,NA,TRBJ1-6,TGTGCCAGCAGTGCGTCCCCTCCGCCGGCACCCCTCCACTTT,CASSASPPPAPLHF
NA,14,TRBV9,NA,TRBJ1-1,TGTGCCAGCAGCGTTGGGACGGCGGACACTGAAGCTTTCTTT,CASSVGTADTEAFF
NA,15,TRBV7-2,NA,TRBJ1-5,TGTGCCAGCAGCGCACTTGAGGTAGGCAATCAGCCCCAGCATTTT,CASSALEVGNQPQHF
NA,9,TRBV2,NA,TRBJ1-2,TGTGCCAGCAGGATTGGCCACACCTTC,CASRIGHTF
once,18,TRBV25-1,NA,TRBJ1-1,TGTGCCAGCAGTGAAGAACCCCTACTGGGGGGATCGATTACTGAAGCTTTCTTT,CASSEEPLLGGSITEAFF
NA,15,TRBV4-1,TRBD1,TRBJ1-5,TGCGCCAGCAGCCAATTATCGACAGGGATGAAGCCCCAGCATTTT,CASSQLSTGMKPQHF
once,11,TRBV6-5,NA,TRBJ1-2,TGTGCCAGCAGACCGGAGATGGGCTACACCTTC,CASRPEMGYTF